These 27 T cell receptor beta chains came from one sample sequenced in a study of blood T cell repertoires in COVID-19. Profiled with immunoSEQ multiplex PCR; TCRdb holds only in-frame clones, not every one. The data contain fewer than 300,000 clones, around 92% of them seen just once; the ten biggest clones take up approximately 2.5%. Sequencing input: peripheral blood. These receptors came from a person under 35 with COVID-19, enrolled during active disease.

This clone was seen a single time. The V and J genes are TRBV11-3 and TRBJ2-1, with TRBD1 as a possible D gene (6 bases). Trimming took 3 bases from V and 7 from J, leaving 10 bases between them. The CDR3 length is 13 residues. In germline, CDR1 is SGHNT, CDR2 YENEEA. The CDR3 reads CASSLGAQNEQFF. CDR3 nucleotides: TGTGCCAGCAGCTTGGGGGCCCAAAATGAGCAGTTCTTC.

V gene TRBV29-1 combines with J gene TRBJ2-7; 11 bases are a match to TRBD1. The germline V gene encodes CDR1 SQVTM and CDR2 ANQGSEA. With V trimmed by 5 bases and J by 7 bases, 16 bases remained unmatched. This CDR3 region has 16 residues. The CDR3: CSVNHRTGQGAQEQYF. The DNA for the CDR3 is TGCAGCGTTAATCACCGAACCGGACAGGGGGCGCAGGAGCAGTACTTC.

The chain uses TRBV21-1 and TRBJ2-3; no DNA check was done on the table's D call, TRBD2. TRBV21-1 is marked as a pseudogene. This CDR3 region has 16 residues. This CDR3 is CASSPLGSASTDTQYF. CDR3 DNA: TGTGCCAGCAGTCCGCTAGGGAGCGCCAGCACAGATACGCAGTATTTT.

The chain couples TRBV5-6 to TRBJ2-7, with 7 bases fitting TRBD1. After removal of 1 base from V and 5 bases from J, the junction contained 6 bases not matched to a gene. Germline V lookup: CDR1 SGHDT, CDR2 YYEEEE. This CDR3 contains 14 residues. CDR3: CASSLRQGYNEQYF. CDR3 nucleotide sequence: TGTGCCAGCAGCTTGAGACAGGGTTATAACGAGCAGTACTTC.

A single count supports this clone. This rearrangement joins TRBV5-6 to TRBJ2-1; no reliable D call. The CDR3 contains 16 residues. Trimming removed 1 base from V and 0 bases from J, with 11 bases in between. Germline loops: CDR1 SGHDT, CDR2 YYEEEE. CDR3 DNA: TGTGCCAGCAGCTTGTTGGTTGCGAGCTCCTACAATGAGCAGTTCTTC. Its protein product is CASSLLVASSYNEQFF.

This sequence joins TRBV7-9 and TRBJ2-1; 7 bases are a match to TRBD1. This CDR3 has 13 residues. Germline loops: CDR1 SEHNR, CDR2 FQNEAQ (reference sequence). V lost 5 bases, J lost 10 bases, and 8 bases stayed unmatched. The CDR3 sequence: CASSTRQGGEQFF. The CDR3 DNA sequence: TGTGCCAGCAGCACCCGACAGGGCGGGGAGCAGTTCTTC.

The chain couples TRBV6-5 to TRBJ1-2; TRBD1 matches at 11 bases. The CDR3 consists of 15 residues. Germline loops: CDR1 MNHEY, CDR2 SVGAGI. The V and J ends lost 6 bases and 3 bases, in that order; junction bases with no gene match: 6. In nucleotides, the CDR3 is TGTGCCAGCAGAGGACAGGGGGCTAGGGACTATGGCTACACCTTC. It yields the protein CASRGQGARDYGYTF.

This chain joins TRBV9 and TRBJ2-1; weak D call: TRBD1 (5 bases). In germline, CDR1 is SGDLS, CDR2 YYNGEE. The CDR3 consists of 17 residues. The V end was cut by 3 bases, the J end by 6 bases, with 22 bases between. CDR3 nucleotide sequence: TGTGCCAGCAGCGGACTGTTACAGGCAGGGTCTATCAATGAGCAGTTCTTC. It codes for CASSGLLQAGSINEQFF.

CDR3 sequence: CASSQISGELFF. CDR3 DNA sequence: TGTGCCAGCAGTCAGATCAGCGGGGAGCTGTTTTTT. This chain connects TRBV27 to TRBJ2-2, with D hard to call. The germline CDR1 and CDR2 sequences are MNHEY and SMNVEV (reference sequence). The CDR3 runs 12 residues. V lost 5 bases to trimming and J lost 7 bases, with 8 bases between them.

The chain joins TRBV29-1 to TRBJ2-1, with 11 positions matching TRBD2. V lost 4 bases to trimming and J lost 2 bases; unmatched junction nucleotides: 7. In germline, CDR1 is SQVTM, CDR2 ANQGSEA. This CDR3 has 16 amino acids. CDR3 sequence reads: CSVARLTSGAYNEQFF. The CDR3 bases are TGCAGCGTTGCCCGGTTGACTAGCGGGGCCTACAATGAGCAGTTCTTC.

J is TRBJ1-1 and V is TRBV25-1; D remains ambiguous. Deletions cut 3 bases from V and 0 bases from J, with 5 bases between. Germline-derived CDR1 and CDR2 are MGHDK and SYGVNS. CDR3 length equals 13 residues. The DNA for the CDR3 is TGTGCCAGCAGTGACAAATTGAACACTGAAGCTTTCTTT. This codes for CASSDKLNTEAFF.

The chain uses TRBV10-3 and TRBJ2-3; 11 bases match TRBD2. CDR3 length: 19 amino acids. Germline V gene data show CDR1 as ENHRY and CDR2 as SYGVKD. V lost 6 bases to trimming and J lost 1 base; unmatched junction nucleotides: 15. In nucleotides, the CDR3 is TGTGCCATCAGCCCCGGGACTAGCGGCCCTAAAGGCGGCACAGATACGCAGTATTTT. Protein product: CAISPGTSGPKGGTDTQYF.

V is TRBV12-3 or TRBV12-4 and J is TRBJ2-5; 7 bases line up with TRBD2. Trimming at V came to 3 bases and at J to 5 bases, leaving 3 bases not matched to a gene. CDR3 length: 13 amino acids. The CDR3 sequence: CASSLLAEETQYF. The CDR3 nucleotides read TGTGCCAGCAGTTTGCTAGCGGAGGAGACCCAGTACTTC.

The gene calls are TRBV6-5 and TRBJ2-3; tentatively, D is TRBD2 (6 bases). This CDR3 contains 15 residues. The V end lost 8 bases, the J end lost 1 base, and 16 bases lay between the germline ends. Germline V gene lookup returns CDR1 MNHEY and CDR2 SVGAGI. For the CDR3, the DNA is TGTGCCAGCTCCCGCAATCCGGGGGGCACAGATACGCAGTATTTT. Its translation: CASSRNPGGTDTQYF.

This chain links TRBV11-2 with TRBJ2-1, with TRBD2 identical over 7 bases. CDR1 SGHAT and CDR2 FQNNGV come from the germline V gene. V dropped 6 bases and J dropped 0; count of bases not matched to a gene: 8. The CDR3 covers 16 residues. The CDR3 spells CASRAITGGSYNEQFF. CDR3 bases: TGTGCCAGCAGAGCCATCACGGGGGGCTCCTACAATGAGCAGTTCTTC.

This chain uses TRBV7-9 with TRBJ2-1; D may be TRBD2 (6 bases). The CDR3 covers 14 residues. The V gene lost 0 bases and the J gene lost 8 bases, with 11 bases spanning the gap. Germline CDR1 SEHNR, CDR2 FQNEAQ (reference sequence). In DNA form, the CDR3 reads TGTGCCAGCAGCTTAGCTACTAGCCGGGATGAGCAGTTCTTC. It codes for CASSLATSRDEQFF.

The V gene is TRBV11-2, the J gene TRBJ2-5, with 7 bases matching TRBD2. CDR1 SGHAT and CDR2 FQNNGV come from the germline V gene. J lost 9 bases, V lost 0 bases, and 13 bases had no gene match. This CDR3 has 16 amino acids. The CDR3 DNA reads as TGTGCCAGCAGCTTAGATCCGGACAATGGTCGGGGGGCCCAGTACTTC. It specifies CASSLDPDNGRGAQYF.

In DNA, the CDR3 is TGTGCCAGCAGCCTTAGCGGGGCCTCCTACAATGAGCAGTTCTTC. This sequence encodes CASSLSGASYNEQFF. The rearrangement joins TRBV11-2 to TRBJ2-1; 8 positions match TRBD2. The germline CDR1 and CDR2 sequences are SGHAT and FQNNGV. The V and J ends lost 5 bases and 0 bases, in that order; junction bases with no gene match: 3. This CDR3 is built from 15 residues.

This sequence joins TRBV2 and TRBJ2-7; possibly TRBD2 for D (5 bases). Germline CDR1 SNHLY, CDR2 FYNNEI. V gave up 1 base and J gave up 6 bases, with 10 bases separating them. This CDR3 is 13 amino acids long. The CDR3 DNA follows: TGTGCCAGCAGTGAAGTCCTAGAGGGCGAGCAGTACTTC. This sequence encodes CASSEVLEGEQYF.

The chain combines TRBV7-2 with TRBJ1-1; 7 bases agree with TRBD1. The CDR3 consists of 13 residues. J gave up 7 bases and V 4 bases, and 6 bases lay outside the gene matches. From germline, CDR1 is SGHTA and CDR2 FQGNSA. The CDR3: CASSSGGGFEAFF. CDR3 nucleotides: TGTGCCAGCAGCTCAGGGGGTGGATTTGAAGCTTTCTTT. The full variable domain, in which reference TRBV7-2 and TRBJ1-1 provide the parts outside the CDR3, is GAGVSQSPSNKVTEKGKDVELRCDPISGHTALYWYRQSLGQGLEFLIYFQGNSAPDKSGLPSDRFSAERTGGSVSTLTIQRTQQEDSAVYLCASSSGGGFEAFFGQGTRLTVV.

The chain recombines TRBV10-3 with TRBJ2-4, with D tentatively TRBD1 (6 bases). From germline, CDR1 is ENHRY and CDR2 SYGVKD. This CDR3 spans 19 amino acids. V was clipped by 4 bases and J by 3 bases, with 25 bases between them. CDR3 DNA: TGTGCCATCAGTGCTCAGACAGGACCCCATCTCTTTTACAAAAACATTCAGTACTTC. Its translation is CAISAQTGPHLFYKNIQYF.

The V gene is TRBV6-6, the J gene TRBJ1-1; possibly TRBD1 for D (5 bases). The CDR3 contains 11 residues. The V gene lost 5 bases and the J gene lost 6 bases, with 7 bases spanning the gap. Germline V CDR1 and CDR2: MNHNY, SVGAGI (reference sequence). In DNA form, the CDR3 reads TGTGCCAGCAGTGGGGCCCCTGAAGCTTTCTTT. Translation: CASSGAPEAFF.

This clone has only one observation. This chain uses TRBV25-1 with TRBJ1-1; the D is unclear. The CDR3 has 14 residues. Germline lookup yields CDR1 MGHDK and CDR2 SYGVNS. Trimming took 6 bases from V and 4 from J, leaving 15 bases between them. The DNA for the CDR3 is TGTGCCAGCAGCGCCGGCCTCCGGGGCACTGAAGCTTTCTTT. Translated: CASSAGLRGTEAFF.

The rearrangement links TRBV5-5 to TRBJ2-2, with 8 bases matching TRBD2. The V gene's germline CDR1 is SGHKS and CDR2 YYEKEE (reference sequence). The CDR3 length is 16 residues. Germline trimming cut 4 bases from V and 8 bases from J; bases unmatched to any gene: 13. The CDR3: CASSREPGRAKGELFF. In DNA, the CDR3 is TGTGCCAGCAGCCGCGAGCCCGGGAGGGCCAAAGGGGAGCTGTTTTTT.

This rearrangement joins TRBV24-1 to TRBJ2-7; unclear D gene. The germline CDR1 and CDR2 sequences are KGHDR and SFDVKD. Trimming removed 2 bases from V and 5 bases from J, with 12 bases in between. The CDR3 length is 14 residues. CDR3 coding DNA: TGTGCCACCAGTGATTCAAGCAGCGTCAACGAGCAGTACTTC. It is translated as CATSDSSSVNEQYF.

The chain uses TRBV5-1 and TRBJ2-7; TRBD2 matches at 12 bases. The CDR3 spans 15 residues. V was pared by 1 base and J by 6 bases, with 5 bases of the junction left unmatched. Per the germline V gene, CDR1 is SGHRS and CDR2 is YFSETQ. CDR3 amino acids: CASSLSTSGSGEQYF. CDR3 sequence (DNA): TGCGCCAGCAGCTTGTCGACTAGCGGGAGTGGCGAGCAGTACTTC.

V gene TRBV7-2 combines with J gene TRBJ1-1, with D possibly TRBD1 on 6 matching bases. Trimming took off 5 bases at V and 7 bases at J, with 20 bases between the two ends. The V gene's germline CDR1 is SGHTA and CDR2 FQGNSA. The CDR3 is 15 amino acids. The DNA of the CDR3 is TGTGCCAGCAGCACAACTAAGGCAGGGGTCTTTGAAGCTTTCTTT. As protein: CASSTTKAGVFEAFF.